Following are 22 T cell receptor beta chains from one sample sequenced in a study of identical twins. TCRdb reanalysed the 5' RACE reads using MiXCR and keeps one entry per CDR3 protein. The table includes approximately 590,000 distinct CDR3 sequences, 9.6% detected once. This same sample was also part of a study on yellow fever vaccine responses in identical twins.

Sequencing was done on a sample of PBMCs. All receptors derive from a woman between 18 and 30 years old in good health.

This clonotype has just a few counts. V is TRBV5-6 and J is TRBJ2-5; 7 bases line up with TRBD2. This CDR3 contains 16 residues. V was clipped by 2 bases and J by 2 bases; unmatched bases: 9. Germline assignment: CDR1 SGHDT and CDR2 YYEEEE. The DNA of the CDR3 is TGTGCCAGCAGCTTTCTTCTAGCGGAGCAGCAAGAGACCCAGTACTTC. Its translation: CASSFLLAEQQETQYF.

V gene TRBV12-3 or TRBV12-4 combines with J gene TRBJ1-2, with D possibly matching TRBD1 (6 bases). Between the trimmed V and J ends, which lost 1 base and 4 bases, there was a span of 7 bases. The CDR3 is 13 residues long. The CDR3 spells CASSLGTVYGYTF. CDR3 in DNA: TGTGCCAGCAGTTTAGGGACAGTCTATGGCTACACCTTC.

This clonotype was seen only a few times. The chain uses TRBV2 and TRBJ2-6; either TRBD1 or TRBD2 may supply D (5 bases each). The germline V and J ends were trimmed by 7 bases and 0 bases, with 19 bases remaining between them. Germline values: CDR1 SNHLY, CDR2 FYNNEI. The CDR3 runs 18 residues. Here the CDR3 reads CASTTPLGVHSGANVLTF. The CDR3 DNA reads as TGTGCCAGCACCACCCCGTTGGGGGTTCACTCTGGGGCCAACGTCCTGACTTTC.

This rearrangement joins TRBV10-3 to TRBJ2-7; possible D gene TRBD2, 5 bases. The V gene lost 3 bases and the J gene lost 6 bases, with 9 bases spanning the gap. The CDR3 has 12 amino acids. Germline V gene sequence: CDR1 ENHRY, CDR2 SYGVKD. CDR3 nucleotides: TGTGCCATCAGTGATATTGGAGGCGAGCAGTACTTC. The encoded protein is CAISDIGGEQYF.

The chain carries TRBV28 and TRBJ1-1, with D possibly being TRBD1 (5 bases). CDR1 is MDHEN and CDR2 is SYDVKM in the germline V gene. V gave up 6 bases and J gave up 5 bases, with 16 bases separating them. The length of the CDR3 is 14 residues. The CDR3 coding sequence is TGTGCCAGCAGGGCCTCGACGGGGGTGACTGAAGCTTTCTTT. The encoded protein is CASRASTGVTEAFF. The full variable domain, its missing parts supplied by reference TRBV28 and TRBJ1-1, is DVKVTQSSRYLVKRTGEKVFLECVQDMDHENMFWYRQDPGLGLRLIYFSYDVKMKEKGDIPEGYSVSREKKERFSLILESASTNQTSMYLCASRASTGVTEAFFGQGTRLTVV.

Ten or more counts support this clonotype. This chain joins TRBV12-3 or TRBV12-4 and TRBJ2-7, with 7 bases fitting TRBD1. V lost 6 bases, J lost 0 bases, and 8 bases stayed unmatched. The CDR3 loop spans 15 amino acids. This CDR3 reads CASSNYRDSSYEQYF. In nucleotides, the CDR3 is TGTGCCAGCAGCAATTACCGGGACAGCTCCTACGAGCAGTACTTC.

This clonotype was found many times. The chain joins TRBV6-2 or TRBV6-3 to TRBJ2-1; TRBD2 aligns across 11 bases. There are 14 residues in the CDR3. V lost 7 bases, J lost 8 bases, and 7 bases stayed unmatched. In germline, CDR1 is MNHEY, CDR2 SVGEGT. Here the CDR3 DNA reads TGTGCCAGCAAAACTAGCGGGAGTCGCTATGAGCAGTTCTTC. This encodes CASKTSGSRYEQFF.

V gene TRBV20-1 combines with J gene TRBJ2-3, with no clear D. Germline CDR1 is DFQATT and CDR2 is SNEGSKA (reference sequence). V lost 3 bases, J lost 7 bases, and 11 bases lay in between. This CDR3 is 12 amino acids long. The CDR3 sequence: CSAREKGNTQYF. CDR3 bases: TGCAGTGCTAGGGAGAAGGGAAATACGCAGTATTTT.

The CDR3 loop reads CGWGTGPYEQYF. The DNA of the CDR3 is TGTGGGTGGGGGACAGGGCCCTACGAGCAGTACTTC. This chain joins TRBV21-1 and TRBJ2-7; whether TRBD1, the table's D call, matches the DNA was not checked. TRBV21-1 is a documented pseudogene. The CDR3 length is 12 residues.

CDR3 protein: CATGGGRTDTQYF. The CDR3 nucleotides read TGTGCCACCGGGGGCGGTCGCACAGATACGCAGTATTTT. The J gene is TRBJ2-3, the V gene TRBV19, with D perhaps assigned TRBD1 or TRBD2 (6 bases each). The germline gives CDR1 LNHDA, CDR2 SQIVND (reference sequence). V lost 10 bases, J lost 1 base, and 12 bases lay in between. The length of the CDR3 is 13 residues. Looking up the rest from reference TRBV19 and TRBJ2-3 gives the full variable domain: DGGITQSPKYLFRKEGQNVTLSCEQNLNHDAMYWYRQDPGQGLRLIYYSQIVNDFQKGDIAEGYSVSREKKESFPLTVTSAQKNPTAFYLCATGGGRTDTQYFGPGTRLTVL.

This clonotype was detected ten times or more. J is TRBJ1-2 and V is TRBV12-5; no clear D. Between the trimmed V and J ends, which lost 5 bases and 7 bases, there was a span of 14 bases. There are 13 residues in the CDR3. In germline, CDR1 is LGHNT, CDR2 FRNRAP. CDR3 region: CASGPMREGGYTF. The CDR3 DNA is TGTGCTAGTGGTCCGATGCGGGAGGGTGGCTACACCTTC.

This clonotype was observed at least ten times. The chain employs TRBV12-3 or TRBV12-4 and TRBJ1-3; a possible D gene is TRBD1 (5 bases). V was pared by 5 bases and J by 14 bases, with 13 bases between. The CDR3 length is 11 residues. CDR3 sequence (DNA): TGTGCCAGCAGTGGAGCGGGGCCAGTATATTTT. The encoded protein is CASSGAGPVYF.

This sequence joins TRBV6-1 and TRBJ2-2, with a possible D match to TRBD1 (6 bases). The germline V gene has CDR1 MNHNS and CDR2 SASEGT. CDR3 size: 16 residues. V was pared by 6 bases and J by 4 bases, with 18 bases between. Here the CDR3 DNA reads TGTGCCAGCAGCCACACCCCAACAGGGTCCACCGGGGAGCTGTTTTTT. As protein: CASSHTPTGSTGELFF.

The chain is built from TRBV10-3 and TRBJ2-2, with 9 bases lining up with TRBD2. Germline V lookup: CDR1 ENHRY, CDR2 SYGVKD. With 7 bases clipped from V and 2 bases from J, the junction kept 2 bases outside the gene matches. CDR3 length: 14 residues. The CDR3 bases are TGTGCCATCAAGACTAGCGGTAACACCGGGGAGCTGTTTTTT. This gives the protein CAIKTSGNTGELFF.

This clonotype has more than one count but fewer than ten. This chain joins TRBV30 and TRBJ2-5, with 8 bases fitting TRBD1. J was trimmed by 2 bases and V by 6 bases; bases with no gene match: 5. Germline lookup yields CDR1 GTSNPN and CDR2 SVGIG (reference sequence). The CDR3 totals 13 residues. The CDR3 protein is CACQGADQETQYF. The CDR3 coding sequence is TGTGCCTGCCAGGGGGCAGATCAAGAGACCCAGTACTTC. Looking up the rest from reference TRBV30 and TRBJ2-5 gives the full variable domain: SQTIHQWPATLVQPVGSPLSLECTVEGTSNPNLYWYRQAAGRGLQLLFYSVGIGQISSEVPQNLSASRPQDRQFILSSKKLLLSDSGFYLCACQGADQETQYFGPGTRLLVL.

This clonotype came up a few times. The V call is TRBV9, the J call TRBJ1-2; D not resolved. The germline V gene has CDR1 SGDLS and CDR2 YYNGEE. V lost 0 bases, J lost 6 bases, and 9 bases lay in between. CDR3 length: 13 amino acids. CDR3 DNA: TGTGCCAGCAGCGTAGGTCAGACTGATGGCTACACCTTC. Translating it yields CASSVGQTDGYTF.

The table lists this clonotype with a few counts. This chain connects TRBV20-1 to TRBJ2-2; D might be TRBD2 (5 bases). Germline CDR1 is DFQATT and CDR2 is SNEGSKA (reference sequence). V lost 5 bases and J lost 3, with 22 bases in between. CDR3 length: 17 amino acids. CDR3 nucleotide sequence: TGCAGTGCTCGATCCTTTGACTACTCGAGGTACACCGGGGAGCTGTTTTTT. It codes for CSARSFDYSRYTGELFF.

The rearrangement uses TRBV28 and TRBJ2-7; 8 bases are shared with TRBD2. J gave up 4 bases and V 7 bases, and 15 bases lay outside the gene matches. The CDR3 loop spans 16 amino acids. CDR1 and CDR2 from the germline V gene are MDHEN and SYDVKM. DNA of the CDR3: TGTGCCAGCATGACCACGGGAGGGACGTCGATATACGAGCAGTACTTC. Translated: CASMTTGGTSIYEQYF.

V is TRBV7-6 and J is TRBJ2-3, with 11 bases matching TRBD2. This CDR3 region has 17 residues. Germline values: CDR1 SGHVS, CDR2 FNYEAQ. With V trimmed by 0 bases and J by 0 bases, 2 bases remained unmatched. As DNA, the CDR3 is TGTGCCAGCAGCTTAGCGGGACTAGCGGTGAGCACAGATACGCAGTATTTT. Amino acid sequence: CASSLAGLAVSTDTQYF.

CDR3 amino acids: CSAFTPLGEGAQETQYF. DNA of the CDR3: TGCAGTGCTTTCACCCCCCTGGGTGAGGGAGCGCAAGAGACCCAGTACTTC. This chain connects TRBV20-1 to TRBJ2-5; D perhaps matches TRBD2 (5 bases). The germline V gene has CDR1 DFQATT and CDR2 SNEGSKA (reference sequence). Trimming pared 5 bases from V and 2 bases from J, leaving 24 bases between. The CDR3 runs 17 residues.

The CDR3 loop is CASMLLYQETQYF. The DNA of the CDR3 is TGTGCCAGCATGCTATTATACCAAGAGACCCAGTACTTC. The chain carries TRBV12-3 or TRBV12-4 and TRBJ2-5; D is undetermined. The length of the CDR3 is 13 residues. Trimming shortened V by 7 bases and J by 0 bases, and 9 bases separated the two germline ends.

This clonotype was detected ten times or more. This may come from a read error, since a much larger clone is one base off. The chain has TRBV7-2 and TRBJ2-2; D remains ambiguous. The length of the CDR3 is 12 residues. CDR1 SGHTA and CDR2 FQGNSA come from the germline V gene. V was clipped by 4 bases and J by 3 bases, with 3 bases between them. The CDR3 region has the DNA TGTGCCAGCAGCTACTACACCGGGGAGCTGTTTTTT. It is translated as CASSYYTGELFF. The complete variable domain, with remaining parts taken from reference TRBV7-2 and TRBJ2-2, reads GAGVSQSPSNKVTEKGKDVELRCDPISGHTALYWYRQSLGQGLEFLIYFQGNSAPDKSGLPSDRFSAERTGGSVSTLTIQRTQQEDSAVYLCASSYYTGELFFGEGSRLTVL.